A selection of T cell receptor beta chains follows, all from one sample in a study of cytomegalovirus exposure and HLA in healthy donors. The assay was immunoSEQ multiplex PCR, and TCRdb's table has in-frame clones only and misses some. The sample lists about 130,000 clones; about 80% were seen once. Sequencing was carried out using PBMCs. The receptors derive from a middle-aged man in good health and CMV-seronegative. CDR3s include the opening cysteine and the closing phenylalanine or tryptophan. Each record gives: CDR3 length, D gene, J gene, V gene, clone size, CDR3 protein, CDR3 DNA. The D gene is left open where the match is weak. Rows may omit the clone size; those that give it use once, few, many or a size class.

14	TRBD1	TRBJ2-7	TRBV27	-	CASSRTGVRDEQYF	TGTGCCAGCAGTCGGACAGGGGTGAGGGACGAGCAGTACTTC
14	-	TRBJ1-1	TRBV19	-	CASSSTSGVTEAFF	TGTGCCAGTAGTTCCACGTCAGGGGTAACTGAAGCTTTCTTT
15	TRBD1	TRBJ2-7	TRBV7-2	-	CASSLRGTGAYEQYF	TGTGCCAGCAGCTTACGCGGGACAGGGGCATACGAGCAGTACTTC
15	-	TRBJ2-5	TRBV7-2	-	CAGKEGGGAYETQYF	TGTGCCGGCAAGGAGGGAGGGGGGGCGTATGAGACCCAGTACTTC
15	-	TRBJ2-7	TRBV19	-	CASSILAGNSYEQYF	TGTGCCAGTAGTATTCTGGCAGGAAACTCCTACGAGCAGTACTTC
15	-	TRBJ1-2	TRBV5-1	few	CASSLHRDANYGYTF	TGCGCCAGCTCCCTCCACAGGGACGCGAACTATGGCTACACCTTC
16	-	TRBJ2-3	TRBV7-8	-	CASSRRRDAASDTQYF	TGTGCCAGCAGCCGACGGAGGGACGCAGCTTCAGATACGCAGTATTTT
15	TRBD1	TRBJ2-2	TRBV18	-	CASWGGTANTGELFF	TGTGCCAGCTGGGGTGGGACAGCGAACACCGGGGAGCTGTTTTTT
14	TRBD1	TRBJ2-1	TRBV18	-	CASSHRDRSNEQFF	TGTGCCAGCTCACACCGGGACAGGTCAAATGAGCAGTTCTTC
14	-	TRBJ1-1	TRBV7-8	-	CASSGGGMSTEAFF	TGTGCCAGCAGCGGGGGGGGTATGAGCACTGAAGCTTTCTTT
16	-	TRBJ1-3	TRBV5-6	-	CASSLGASLSGNTIYF	TGTGCCAGCAGCTTGGGGGCCAGCCTCTCTGGAAACACCATATATTTT
13	-	TRBJ1-2	TRBV28	-	CASSPPGSYGYTF	TGTGCCAGCAGCCCGCCAGGCAGCTATGGCTACACCTTC
11	-	TRBJ2-7	TRBV29-1	few	CSVGEDYEQYF	TGCAGCGTTGGGGAGGACTACGAGCAGTACTTC
16	-	TRBJ1-1	TRBV5-4	-	CASSSGQPTVNAEAFF	TGTGCCAGCAGCTCCGGACAGCCAACGGTCAACGCTGAAGCTTTCTTT
15	TRBD2	TRBJ2-1	TRBV9	-	CASSGLAALGAGQFF	TGTGCCAGCAGCGGACTAGCGGCCCTGGGGGCGGGGCAGTTCTTC
14	TRBD2	TRBJ2-7	TRBV19	-	CASSTSGSTYEQYF	TGTGCCAGTAGTACTAGCGGGAGTACCTACGAGCAGTACTTC
11	-	TRBJ1-6	TRBV27	once	CASNPGPSLHF	TGTGCCAGCAATCCAGGGCCCTCCCTCCACTTT
18	TRBD1	TRBJ2-2	TRBV30	-	CAWSPGLRQGARTGELFF	TGTGCCTGGAGCCCAGGTTTAAGACAGGGGGCGCGAACCGGGGAGCTGTTTTTT
12	-	TRBJ2-7	TRBV29-1	-	CSVEGQGYEQYF	TGCAGCGTTGAAGGGCAGGGCTACGAGCAGTACTTC
11	-	TRBJ2-7	TRBV5-1	-	CASSSDTEQYF	TGCGCCAGCAGCTCGGACACCGAGCAGTACTTC
13	-	TRBJ1-2	TRBV2	once	CASEGGLNYGYTF	TGTGCCAGCGAAGGAGGGCTAAACTATGGCTACACCTTC
16	-	TRBJ1-4	TRBV5-1	-	CASSLGGKPTNEKLFF	TGCGCCAGCAGCTTGGGAGGGAAACCAACTAATGAAAAACTGTTTTTT
11	-	TRBJ2-7	TRBV30	-	CAWSLQVEQYF	TGTGCCTGGAGCTTACAGGTCGAGCAGTACTTC
15	TRBD1	TRBJ2-3	TRBV29-1	-	CSVQGGQTSTDTQYF	TGCAGCGTTCAAGGGGGACAGACTAGCACAGATACGCAGTATTTT
12	TRBD1	TRBJ2-7	TRBV29-1	-	CSVSTGTDEQYF	TGCAGCGTTTCCACCGGGACAGACGAGCAGTACTTC
16	TRBD1	TRBJ1-5	TRBV6-1	-	CASSEGQGRANQPQHF	TGTGCCAGCAGTGAGGGACAGGGAAGGGCCAATCAGCCCCAGCATTTT
13	TRBD1	TRBJ1-4	TRBV7-9	-	CARDRDVGEKLFF	TGTGCCAGGGACAGGGACGTTGGTGAAAAACTGTTTTTT
15	TRBD2	TRBJ2-7	TRBV5-5	-	CASSLQSGRAYEQYF	TGTGCCAGCAGCCTCCAAAGCGGGAGGGCGTACGAGCAGTACTTC
15	-	TRBJ2-2	TRBV6-1	-	CASRSGLTNTGELFF	TGTGCCAGCAGATCGGGACTCACGAACACCGGGGAGCTGTTTTTT
16	TRBD1	TRBJ2-6	TRBV5-1	-	CASTGGSPSGANVLTF	TGCGCCAGTACAGGGGGTTCTCCCTCTGGGGCCAACGTCCTGACTTTC
15	TRBD2	TRBJ2-1	TRBV6-5	-	CASSYILAGEGEQFF	TGTGCCAGCAGCTATATACTAGCGGGAGAGGGTGAGCAGTTCTTC
14	-	TRBJ1-1	TRBV7-9	-	CASSLLGGYTEAFF	TGTGCCAGCAGCCTTCTGGGGGGGTACACTGAAGCTTTCTTT
13	-	TRBJ2-7	TRBV1	-	CTSSQDSGYEQYF	TGCACCAGCAGCCAAGACTCGGGATACGAGCAGTACTTC
15	-	TRBJ1-6	TRBV21-1	-	CASSKAEGTNSPLHF	TGTGCCAGCAGCAAAGCGGAGGGTACGAATTCACCCCTCCACTTT
15	-	TRBJ1-3	TRBV11-3	-	CASSLTGTSGNTIYF	TGTGCCAGCAGCTTAACAGGGACCTCTGGAAACACCATATATTTT
16	-	TRBJ2-1	TRBV27	-	CASSPTVTLTGNEQFF	TGTGCCAGCTCACCCACGGTCACCTTAACGGGGAATGAGCAGTTCTTC
15	TRBD2	TRBJ2-7	TRBV27	-	CASSLYAGGQYEQYF	TGTGCCAGCAGTCTATATGCGGGGGGGCAGTACGAGCAGTACTTC
15	-	TRBJ1-1	TRBV7-3	once	CASSALRVENTEAFF	TGTGCCAGCAGCGCGCTCAGGGTGGAGAACACTGAAGCTTTCTTT
15	-	TRBJ2-5	TRBV5-4	-	CASSLGGDGEETQYF	TGTGCCAGCAGCTTGGGGGGGGACGGCGAAGAGACCCAGTACTTC
18	TRBD2	TRBJ2-7	TRBV11-2	-	CASSLEFSGRTYPYEQYF	TGTGCCAGCAGCTTAGAGTTTAGCGGGAGGACCTACCCCTACGAGCAGTACTTC
15	TRBD1	TRBJ2-3	TRBV7-9	-	CASSPGTGVADTQYF	TGTGCCAGCAGCCCCGGGACAGGGGTTGCAGATACGCAGTATTTT
13	-	TRBJ2-5	TRBV5-4	-	CASSKGLQETQYF	TGTGCCAGCAGCAAGGGACTTCAAGAGACCCAGTACTTC
16	-	TRBJ2-7	TRBV11-2	few	CASSSLMRGSSYEQYF	TGTGCCAGCAGCTCCCTTATGCGGGGTAGCTCCTACGAGCAGTACTTC
15	TRBD1	TRBJ2-7	TRBV10-3	-	CAISESWGQGNEQYF	TGTGCCATCAGTGAGTCGTGGGGACAGGGGAACGAGCAGTACTTC
13	TRBD2	TRBJ2-1	TRBV29-1	-	CSGGTSGNNEQFF	TGCAGCGGAGGGACTAGCGGAAACAATGAGCAGTTCTTC
16	TRBD2	TRBJ2-7	TRBV11-2	-	CASSSPTSGRVYEQYF	TGTGCCAGCAGCTCTCCGACTAGCGGGAGGGTCTACGAGCAGTACTTC
14	-	TRBJ2-5	TRBV15	-	CATSRGGTQETQYF	TGTGCCACCAGCAGAGGAGGAACACAAGAGACCCAGTACTTC
14	-	TRBJ2-1	TRBV25-1	-	CASSESRQYNEQFF	TGTGCCAGCAGTGAATCCCGACAATACAATGAGCAGTTCTTC
16	-	TRBJ2-2	TRBV27	-	CASSLARTVNTGELFF	TGTGCCAGCAGTTTAGCAAGGACAGTGAACACCGGGGAGCTGTTTTTT
14	-	TRBJ2-5	TRBV5-6	-	CASSLWSLQETQYF	TGTGCCAGCAGCTTATGGAGCCTTCAAGAGACCCAGTACTTC
14	-	TRBJ2-7	TRBV5-1	-	CASSLETGSREQYF	TGCGCCAGCAGCTTGGAAACAGGGAGTAGGGAGCAGTACTTC
15	TRBD1	TRBJ2-3	TRBV5-1	-	CASSTRTGNTDTQYF	TGCGCCAGCAGCACGAGGACAGGGAACACAGATACGCAGTATTTT
15	-	TRBJ2-2	TRBV7-7	-	CASSLNTGATGELFF	TGTGCCAGCAGCTTAAACACAGGAGCGACCGGGGAGCTGTTTTTT
12	-	TRBJ1-1	TRBV2	few	CASSRQDTEAFF	TGTGCCAGCAGTCGACAGGATACTGAAGCTTTCTTT
15	TRBD2	TRBJ2-7	TRBV28	-	CASSLIAGGLREQYF	TGTGCCAGCAGTTTAATAGCGGGGGGGCTCCGGGAGCAGTACTTC
15	-	TRBJ1-3	TRBV9	-	CASSPSGISGNTIYF	TGTGCCAGCAGCCCGAGCGGGATCTCTGGAAACACCATATATTTT
14	-	TRBJ2-7	TRBV15	-	CATSAGYSKDEQYF	TGTGCCACCAGCGCAGGGTATAGTAAGGACGAGCAGTACTTC
16	TRBD1	TRBJ2-7	TRBV6-1	once	CASSERGDRNRYEQYF	TGTGCCAGCAGTGAAAGGGGGGACAGGAATCGGTACGAGCAGTACTTC
13	-	TRBJ2-7	TRBV28	-	CASSYSFSSEQYF	TGTGCCAGCAGTTACAGTTTTTCCAGCGAGCAGTACTTC